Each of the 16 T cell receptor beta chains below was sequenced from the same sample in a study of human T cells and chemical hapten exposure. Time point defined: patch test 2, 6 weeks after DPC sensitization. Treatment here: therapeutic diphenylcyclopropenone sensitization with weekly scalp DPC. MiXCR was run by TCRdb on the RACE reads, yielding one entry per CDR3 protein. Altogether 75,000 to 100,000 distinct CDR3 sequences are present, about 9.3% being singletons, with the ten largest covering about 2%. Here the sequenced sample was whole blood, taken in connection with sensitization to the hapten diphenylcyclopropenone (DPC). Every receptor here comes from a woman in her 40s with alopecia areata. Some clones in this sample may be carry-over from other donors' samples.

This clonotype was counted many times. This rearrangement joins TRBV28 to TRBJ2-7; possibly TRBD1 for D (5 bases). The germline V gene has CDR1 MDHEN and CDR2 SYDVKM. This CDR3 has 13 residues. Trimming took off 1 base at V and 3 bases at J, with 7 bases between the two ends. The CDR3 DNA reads TGTGCCAGCAGTTTATATCAGGGCTACGAGCAGTACTTC. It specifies CASSLYQGYEQYF. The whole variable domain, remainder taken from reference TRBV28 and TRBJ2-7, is DVKVTQSSRYLVKRTGEKVFLECVQDMDHENMFWYRQDPGLGLRLIYFSYDVKMKEKGDIPEGYSVSREKKERFSLILESASTNQTSMYLCASSLYQGYEQYFGPGTRLTVT.

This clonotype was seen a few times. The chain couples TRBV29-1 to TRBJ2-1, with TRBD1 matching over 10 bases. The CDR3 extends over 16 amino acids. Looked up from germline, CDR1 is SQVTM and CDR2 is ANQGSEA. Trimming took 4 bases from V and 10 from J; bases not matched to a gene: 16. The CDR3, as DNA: TGCAGCGTTGTTAGGCGGCCGGGACAGGGGTTCCCCGAGCAGTTCTTC. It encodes CSVVRRPGQGFPEQFF.

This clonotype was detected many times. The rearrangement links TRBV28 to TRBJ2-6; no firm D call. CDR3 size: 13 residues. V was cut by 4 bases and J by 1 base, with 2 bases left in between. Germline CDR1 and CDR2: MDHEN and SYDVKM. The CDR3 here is CASSSSGANVLTF. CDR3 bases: TGTGCCAGCAGTTCGTCTGGGGCCAACGTCCTGACTTTC.

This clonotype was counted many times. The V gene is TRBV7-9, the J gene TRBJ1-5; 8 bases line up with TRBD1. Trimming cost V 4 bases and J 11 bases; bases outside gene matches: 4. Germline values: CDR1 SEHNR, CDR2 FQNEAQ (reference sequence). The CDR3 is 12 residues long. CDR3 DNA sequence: TGTGCCAGCAGCTATACAGGGGGGGCCCAGCATTTT. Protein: CASSYTGGAQHF.

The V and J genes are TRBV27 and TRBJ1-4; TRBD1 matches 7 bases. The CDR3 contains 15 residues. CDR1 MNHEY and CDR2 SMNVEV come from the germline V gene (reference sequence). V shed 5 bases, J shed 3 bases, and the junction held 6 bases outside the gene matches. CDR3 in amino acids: CASSPKTGSNEKLFF. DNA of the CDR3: TGTGCCAGCAGTCCCAAGACAGGGTCTAATGAAAAACTGTTTTTT.

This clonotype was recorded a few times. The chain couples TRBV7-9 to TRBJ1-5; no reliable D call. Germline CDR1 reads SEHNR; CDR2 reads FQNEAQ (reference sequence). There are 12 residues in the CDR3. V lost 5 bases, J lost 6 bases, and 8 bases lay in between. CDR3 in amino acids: CASSRETQPQHF. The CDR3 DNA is TGTGCCAGCAGCCGAGAAACTCAGCCCCAGCATTTT. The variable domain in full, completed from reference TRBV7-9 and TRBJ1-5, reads DTGVSQNPRHKITKRGQNVTFRCDPISEHNRLYWYRQTLGQGPEFLTYFQNEAQLEKSRLLSDRFSAERPKGSFSTLEIQRTEQGDSAMYLCASSRETQPQHFGDGTRLSIL.

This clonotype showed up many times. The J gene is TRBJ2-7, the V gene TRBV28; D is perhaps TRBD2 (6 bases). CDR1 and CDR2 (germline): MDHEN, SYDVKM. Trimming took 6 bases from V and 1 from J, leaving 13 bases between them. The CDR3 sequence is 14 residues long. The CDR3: CASRARGTSYEQYF. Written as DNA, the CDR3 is TGTGCCAGCAGGGCCCGGGGGACTTCCTACGAGCAGTACTTC.

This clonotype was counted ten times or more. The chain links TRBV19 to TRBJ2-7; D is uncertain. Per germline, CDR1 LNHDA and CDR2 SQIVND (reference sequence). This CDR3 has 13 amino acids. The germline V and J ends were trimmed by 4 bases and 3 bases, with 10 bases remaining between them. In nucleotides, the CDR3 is TGTGCCAGTAGTACCGACGGATTCTACGAGCAGTACTTC. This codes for CASSTDGFYEQYF. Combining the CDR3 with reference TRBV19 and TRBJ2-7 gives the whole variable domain DGGITQSPKYLFRKEGQNVTLSCEQNLNHDAMYWYRQDPGQGLRLIYYSQIVNDFQKGDIAEGYSVSREKKESFPLTVTSAQKNPTAFYLCASSTDGFYEQYFGPGTRLTVT.

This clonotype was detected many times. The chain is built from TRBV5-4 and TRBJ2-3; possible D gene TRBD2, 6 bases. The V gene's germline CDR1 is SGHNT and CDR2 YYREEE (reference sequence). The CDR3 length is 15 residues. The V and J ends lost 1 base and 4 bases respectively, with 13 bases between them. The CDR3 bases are TGTGCCAGCAGCTTGAGGGCGGGAACCGCAGATACGCAGTATTTT. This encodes CASSLRAGTADTQYF.

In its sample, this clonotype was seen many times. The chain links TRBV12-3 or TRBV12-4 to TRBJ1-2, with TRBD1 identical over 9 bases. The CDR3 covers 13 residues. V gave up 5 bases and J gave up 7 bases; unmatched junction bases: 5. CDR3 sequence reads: CASSTQGAPGYTF. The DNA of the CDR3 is TGTGCCAGCAGTACACAGGGGGCCCCTGGCTACACCTTC.

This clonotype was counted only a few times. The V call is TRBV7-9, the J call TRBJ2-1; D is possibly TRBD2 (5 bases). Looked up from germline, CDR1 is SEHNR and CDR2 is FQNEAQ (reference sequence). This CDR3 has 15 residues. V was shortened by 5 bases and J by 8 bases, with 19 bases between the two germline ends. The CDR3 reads CASSPRAGFIYEQFF. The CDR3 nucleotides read TGTGCCAGCAGCCCCCGGGCGGGCTTTATATATGAGCAGTTCTTC.

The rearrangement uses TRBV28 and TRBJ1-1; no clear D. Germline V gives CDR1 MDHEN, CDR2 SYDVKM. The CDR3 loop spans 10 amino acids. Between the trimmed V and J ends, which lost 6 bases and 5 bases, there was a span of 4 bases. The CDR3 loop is CASSQTEAFF. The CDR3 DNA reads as TGTGCCAGCAGCCAAACTGAAGCTTTCTTT.

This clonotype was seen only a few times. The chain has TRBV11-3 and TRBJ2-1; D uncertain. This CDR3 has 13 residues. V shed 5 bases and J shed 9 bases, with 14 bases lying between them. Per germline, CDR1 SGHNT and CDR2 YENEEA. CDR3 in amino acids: CASSQYQEGEQFF. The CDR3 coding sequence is TGTGCCAGCAGCCAATATCAGGAAGGTGAGCAGTTCTTC.

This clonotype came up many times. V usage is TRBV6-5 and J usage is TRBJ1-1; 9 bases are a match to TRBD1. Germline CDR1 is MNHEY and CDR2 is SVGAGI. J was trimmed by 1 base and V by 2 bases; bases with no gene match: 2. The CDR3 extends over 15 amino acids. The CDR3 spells CASSYGTGTNTEAFF. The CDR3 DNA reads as TGTGCCAGCAGTTACGGGACAGGGACGAACACTGAAGCTTTCTTT.

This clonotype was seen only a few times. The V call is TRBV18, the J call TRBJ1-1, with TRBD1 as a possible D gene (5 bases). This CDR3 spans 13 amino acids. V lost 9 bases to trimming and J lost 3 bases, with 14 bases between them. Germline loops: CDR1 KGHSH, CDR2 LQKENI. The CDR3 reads CASLLSRDTEAFF. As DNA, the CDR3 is TGTGCCAGTTTACTCTCCAGGGACACTGAAGCTTTCTTT.

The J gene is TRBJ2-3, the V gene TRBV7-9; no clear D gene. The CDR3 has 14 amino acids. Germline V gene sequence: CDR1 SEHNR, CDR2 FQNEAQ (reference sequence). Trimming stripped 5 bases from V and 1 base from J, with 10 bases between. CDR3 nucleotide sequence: TGTGCCAGCAGCCCGCCGGCCCGCACAGATACGCAGTATTTT. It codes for CASSPPARTDTQYF.